The 28 T cell receptor beta chains in this list originate from one sample, sequenced in a study of radiotherapy plus CTLA-4 blockade in lung cancer (dated by TCRdb to 2016 to 2018). Preparation of the library involved the immunoSEQ multiplex PCR assay. As stored in TCRdb, this immuneACCESS dataset retains in-frame rearrangements with V and J assigned. A fraction of the clones does not appear; measured against another copy, unresolved V genes explain less than half of the discrepancy, and the remainder lacks a known reason. In this sample the table shows about 68,000 clones, around 80% of which occur a single time. About 9.1% of the sample comes from the top ten. The material was peripheral blood, obtained from a patient treated with radiotherapy plus ipilimumab. These receptors all come from a human donor with non-small cell lung cancer who had a complete response to radiotherapy plus ipilimumab.

The V gene is TRBV6-1, the J gene TRBJ2-1; D call uncertain. CDR1 is MNHNS, CDR2 SASEGT, per germline. The CDR3 is made up of 14 amino acids. Trimming cost V 4 bases and J 7 bases, with 14 bases left between them. The DNA of the CDR3 is TGTGCCAGCAGTGCCACTCCCCAGGAAAATGAGCAGTTCTTC. Translated, it gives CASSATPQENEQFF.

The V and J genes are TRBV6-1 and TRBJ2-2; the D gene is possibly TRBD2 (6 bases). The germline V gene encodes CDR1 MNHNS and CDR2 SASEGT. The V end was cut by 6 bases, the J end by 5 bases, with 13 bases between. The CDR3 is 14 residues long. The CDR3 here is CASSSGEGTGELFF. CDR3 nucleotides: TGTGCCAGCAGCTCGGGGGAAGGAACCGGGGAGCTGTTTTTT.

This clone was seen only once. This chain uses TRBV6-6 with TRBJ1-1; D is unclear. Trimming removed 2 bases at V and 6 bases at J, with 10 bases between. This CDR3 has 13 amino acids. Germline-derived CDR1 and CDR2 are MNHNY and SVGAGI (reference sequence). CDR3 sequence (DNA): TGTGCCAGCAGTTACCTGGGCTTGGCTGAAGCTTTCTTT. Protein sequence: CASSYLGLAEAFF.

This clone was counted a few times. The chain recombines TRBV27 with TRBJ2-5, with 7 bases that match TRBD1. The CDR3 consists of 15 residues. Trimming took 1 base from V and 1 from J; bases not matched to a gene: 3. Germline CDR1 and CDR2: MNHEY and SMNVEV (reference sequence). CDR3 residues: CASSLLGDSQETQYF. The CDR3 DNA sequence: TGTGCCAGCAGTTTATTAGGGGACAGCCAAGAGACCCAGTACTTC.

The chain couples TRBV11-3 to TRBJ1-5, with 7 positions matching TRBD1. Germline V gene lookup returns CDR1 SGHNT and CDR2 YENEEA. This CDR3 is 15 amino acids long. V shed 5 bases, J shed 7 bases, and the junction held 11 bases outside the gene matches. CDR3 nucleotide sequence: TGTGCCAGCAGCCCATCTCCGACAGGGTACCAGCCCCAGCATTTT. Residues: CASSPSPTGYQPQHF.

V usage is TRBV27 and J usage is TRBJ2-3, with D maybe TRBD1 (6 bases). CDR1 and CDR2 from the germline V gene are MNHEY and SMNVEV (reference sequence). The CDR3 has 13 residues. Trimming removed 4 bases from V and 5 bases from J, with 10 bases in between. The DNA for the CDR3 is TGTGCCAGCAGTTCAGCAGGGGAAGATACGCAGTATTTT. It codes for CASSSAGEDTQYF.

As regards this clone: At one end, the junction sequence differs from germline, possibly due to a read error. The rearrangement uses TRBV6-1 and TRBJ2-5, with TRBD1 matching 10 bases. The J call may be incorrect, as the DNA end agrees better with TRBJ2-7. Germline lookup yields CDR1 MNHNS and CDR2 SASEGT. The CDR3 has 13 residues. The CDR3 sequence is CASARQGANEQYF. As DNA, the CDR3 is TGCGCCAGTGCGAGACAGGGGGCTAACGAGCAGTACTTC.

The V gene is TRBV5-8, the J gene TRBJ2-7, with TRBD1 identical over 8 bases. V shed 5 bases, J shed 5 bases, and the junction held 3 bases outside the gene matches. CDR1 is SGHTS, CDR2 YDEGEE, per germline. CDR3 size: 12 residues. The CDR3 loop reads CASRGQGNEQYF. As DNA, the CDR3 is TGTGCCAGCAGAGGACAGGGAAACGAGCAGTACTTC.

The chain uses TRBV7-9 and TRBJ1-5; D perhaps matches TRBD1 (6 bases). Germline V CDR1 and CDR2: SEHNR, FQNEAQ (reference sequence). The CDR3 runs 15 residues. Trimming pared 5 bases from V and 8 bases from J, leaving 19 bases between. The CDR3 nucleotides are TGTGCCAGCAGCCCTAGCGGCAGGGGAGGGGAGCCCCAGCATTTT. Encoded protein: CASSPSGRGGEPQHF.

V gene TRBV6-5 combines with J gene TRBJ2-1, with a tentative D call TRBD2 (5 bases). The CDR3 is 15 amino acids. Germline V gene sequence: CDR1 MNHEY, CDR2 SVGAGI. V lost 4 bases, J lost 1 base, and 11 bases lay in between. CDR3 coding DNA: TGTGCCAGCAGTTCCCCACGGGGATCCTACAATGAGCAGTTCTTC. Protein: CASSSPRGSYNEQFF.

V gene TRBV29-1 combines with J gene TRBJ1-1; D is uncertain. The germline V and J ends were trimmed by 4 bases and 3 bases, with 6 bases remaining between them. Germline assignment: CDR1 SQVTM and CDR2 ANQGSEA. The CDR3 totals 11 residues. This CDR3 is CSVGLHTEAFF. CDR3 nucleotide sequence: TGCAGCGTTGGGCTTCACACTGAAGCTTTCTTT.

The chain has TRBV7-2 and TRBJ2-3; D may be TRBD2 (6 bases). Trimming removed 4 bases from V and 3 bases from J, with 14 bases in between. Per germline, CDR1 SGHTA and CDR2 FQGNSA. The CDR3 covers 15 residues. The CDR3 protein is CASSSRRGATDTQYF. For the CDR3, the DNA is TGTGCCAGCAGCTCCCGGCGGGGAGCTACAGATACGCAGTATTTT.

This chain uses TRBV15 with TRBJ2-1; D may be TRBD2 (5 bases). The CDR3 spans 16 residues. V was pared by 0 bases and J by 6 bases, with 15 bases between. Germline V gene sequence: CDR1 LNHNV, CDR2 YYDKDF (reference sequence). The CDR3 reads CATSRDWQEVGNEQFF. DNA of the CDR3: TGTGCCACCAGCAGAGATTGGCAGGAGGTGGGCAATGAGCAGTTCTTC.

This clone was observed a handful of times. The gene calls are TRBV19 and TRBJ2-2; 8 bases line up with TRBD1. Looked up from germline, CDR1 is LNHDA and CDR2 is SQIVND (reference sequence). The CDR3 length is 15 residues. V lost 4 bases to trimming and J lost 6 bases; unmatched junction nucleotides: 7. The CDR3 nucleotides are TGTGCCAGTAGTAGAGATGACAGGGGCGCCGGGGAGCTGTTTTTT. Translating it yields CASSRDDRGAGELFF.

The chain uses TRBV5-4 and TRBJ1-2; no firm D call. V gave up 3 bases and J gave up 1 base, with 7 bases separating them. Looked up from germline, CDR1 is SGHNT and CDR2 is YYREEE (reference sequence). The CDR3 is 13 residues long. The CDR3 DNA follows: TGTGCCAGCAGCTCCGACGGTAACTATGGCTACACCTTC. It codes for CASSSDGNYGYTF.

The chain has TRBV7-6 and TRBJ2-5; TRBD1 is a possible D gene (6 bases). Germline CDR1 reads SGHVS; CDR2 reads FNYEAQ. V was shortened by 1 base and J by 2 bases, with 14 bases between the two germline ends. This CDR3 spans 16 amino acids. The CDR3 bases are TGTGCCAGCAGCTTAGATGGGGGCACAGGTCAAGAGACCCAGTACTTC. This encodes CASSLDGGTGQETQYF.

In DNA, the CDR3 is TGTGCCAGCAGTTTTAACAGGGCCATGAACACTGAAGCTTTCTTT. The encoded protein is CASSFNRAMNTEAFF. The chain is built from TRBV28 and TRBJ1-1, with D tentatively TRBD1 (6 bases). From germline, CDR1 is MDHEN and CDR2 SYDVKM. V was clipped by 3 bases and J by 0 bases, with 11 bases between them. The CDR3 loop spans 15 amino acids. The complete variable domain, with remaining parts taken from reference TRBV28 and TRBJ1-1, reads DVKVTQSSRYLVKRTGEKVFLECVQDMDHENMFWYRQDPGLGLRLIYFSYDVKMKEKGDIPEGYSVSREKKERFSLILESASTNQTSMYLCASSFNRAMNTEAFFGQGTRLTVV.

The V call is TRBV4-1, the J call TRBJ2-1, with D perhaps TRBD1 or TRBD2 (5 bases each). Per germline, CDR1 MGHRA and CDR2 YSYEKL. Trimming removed 1 base from V and 8 bases from J, with 9 bases in between. The CDR3 has 13 amino acids. CDR3 nucleotides: TGCGCCAGCAGCCAAGGGGGGAGAGATGAGCAGTTCTTC. It codes for CASSQGGRDEQFF.

This clone has just one count. V and J are TRBV4-1 and TRBJ2-3; D not certain. V shed 0 bases and J shed 4 bases, with 14 bases lying between them. CDR3 length equals 16 residues. Looked up from germline, CDR1 is MGHRA and CDR2 is YSYEKL. The CDR3 is CASSQDRTHLADTQYF. The CDR3 DNA is TGCGCCAGCAGCCAAGACAGGACCCATCTCGCAGATACGCAGTATTTT.

In this sample, this clone turned up a few times. The DNA for the CDR3 is TGCGCCAGCAGCCTCCCCGGGGGACGCGAGCAGTACTTC. Amino acids: CASSLPGGREQYF. The chain couples TRBV4-1 to TRBJ2-7, with a tentative D call TRBD2 (6 bases). The germline CDR1 and CDR2 sequences are MGHRA and YSYEKL. CDR3 length equals 13 residues. Trimming removed 4 bases from V and 6 bases from J, with 13 bases in between.

CDR3 protein: CASSQDPSVYNEQFF. CDR3 coding DNA: TGCGCCAGCAGCCAAGATCCTAGCGTCTACAATGAGCAGTTCTTC. The rearrangement joins TRBV4-1 to TRBJ2-1; weak D call: TRBD2 (6 bases). Germline values: CDR1 MGHRA, CDR2 YSYEKL. Trimming pared 0 bases from V and 3 bases from J, leaving 9 bases between. The CDR3 is made up of 15 amino acids.

J is TRBJ2-1 and V is TRBV15; 10 bases match TRBD2. There are 14 residues in the CDR3. The trim removed 3 bases at V and 8 bases at J, leaving 4 bases unmatched. Germline CDR1 is LNHNV and CDR2 is YYDKDF (reference sequence). Here the CDR3 reads CATSRLAGEDEQFF. The CDR3 DNA follows: TGTGCCACCAGCAGGCTAGCGGGAGAGGATGAGCAGTTCTTC.

This chain joins TRBV7-2 and TRBJ1-6; D is perhaps TRBD1 (5 bases). Germline-derived CDR1 and CDR2 are SGHTA and FQGNSA. Trimming took 6 bases from V and 3 from J, leaving 9 bases between them. This CDR3 is built from 14 residues. Here the CDR3 reads CASSSGFYNSPLHF. CDR3 nucleotides: TGTGCCAGCAGTTCAGGGTTCTATAATTCACCCCTCCACTTT.

This sequence joins TRBV2 and TRBJ1-1; possible D gene TRBD1, 5 bases. This CDR3 spans 12 amino acids. The germline V and J ends were trimmed by 8 bases and 4 bases, with 11 bases remaining between them. The germline CDR1 and CDR2 sequences are SNHLY and FYNNEI. In DNA form, the CDR3 reads TGTGCCAGCGGTCAGGGTGTCACTGAAGCTTTCTTT. It codes for CASGQGVTEAFF.

This sequence joins TRBV4-1 and TRBJ2-1; the match to TRBD2 covers 7 bases. Per the germline V gene, CDR1 is MGHRA and CDR2 is YSYEKL. CDR3 length: 17 residues. The J segment lost 0 bases and the V segment lost 4 bases, leaving 9 bases of the junction unmatched. The CDR3 loop reads CASSRDGTGGSYNEQFF. The CDR3 DNA sequence: TGCGCCAGCAGCCGGGACGGGACGGGGGGCTCCTACAATGAGCAGTTCTTC.

The chain recombines TRBV7-2 with TRBJ2-5, with D possibly matching TRBD1 (6 bases). Germline assignment: CDR1 SGHTA and CDR2 FQGNSA. The V end was cut by 1 base, the J end by 5 bases, with 14 bases between. This CDR3 region has 15 residues. The CDR3 DNA follows: TGTGCCAGCAGCTTAGGGCCGGGACAAGAGGAGACCCAGTACTTC. It specifies CASSLGPGQEETQYF.

The chain has TRBV30 and TRBJ2-6; D call uncertain. This CDR3 region has 13 residues. The V end lost 0 bases, the J end lost 3 bases, and 3 bases lay between the germline ends. Per the germline V gene, CDR1 is GTSNPN and CDR2 is SVGIG (reference sequence). In DNA form, the CDR3 reads TGTGCCTGGAGTGTATTTGGGGCCAACGTCCTGACTTTC. The encoded protein is CAWSVFGANVLTF.

J is TRBJ2-1 and V is TRBV4-1; D might be TRBD2 (5 bases). CDR1 is MGHRA, CDR2 YSYEKL, per germline. The CDR3 consists of 15 residues. Between the trimmed V and J ends, which lost 8 bases and 6 bases, there was a span of 20 bases. CDR3 nucleotides: TGCGCCAGCGGAGAAGACATAGGACTCCCCAATGAGCAGTTCTTC. This codes for CASGEDIGLPNEQFF.